This T cell receptor (beta chain) was recorded in a study of breast tumors, draining lymph nodes, adjacent tissues. This clonotype was recorded many times. TCRdb re-derived calls from the multiplex PCR reads in MiXCR, one entry per CDR3 protein. The table includes about 20,000 distinct CDR3 sequences, roughly 32% detected once. The CDR3 has 13 amino acids. V lost 3 bases and J lost 8, with 13 bases in between. Germline V gives CDR1 LNHNV, CDR2 YYDKDF (reference sequence). The source material was breast tumor tissue. This sequence originates from a female donor with breast cancer. Some clones in this sample may be carry-over from other donors' samples. V gene TRBV15 combines with J gene TRBJ1-2; D is ambiguous. CDR3 loop: CATSSHGDLGYTF. The DNA of the CDR3 is TGTGCCACCAGCAGCCACGGCGACTTGGGCTACACCTTC. Based on the CDR3 plus reference TRBV15 and TRBJ1-2, the full variable domain is DAMVIQNPRYQVTQFGKPVTLSCSQTLNHNVMYWYQQKSSQAPKLLFHYYDKDFNNEADTPDNFQSRRPNTSFCFLDIRSPGLGDTAMYLCATSSHGDLGYTFGSGTRLTVV.